This T cell receptor (beta chain) was sequenced during a study of blood T cells in healthy people across ages. Study-wide context: Per every two T cells, about one barcoded beta molecule was captured by template switching. Findings and caveats of the study: As naive T cell percentage varied, TCR beta diversity correlated strongly with it.

The draw of peripheral blood yielded roughly 9.1 milliliters from each donor. Total RNA amounts of at least 6 micrograms were extracted per sample. The second PCR ran about 7 to 12 cycles with a sample-barcoded 5' primer and J-beta primers. TCRdb fed the 5' RACE reads into MiXCR, producing one record per CDR3 protein. The sample yields hundreds of thousands of distinct CDR3 sequences, about 30% seen once. Between the trimmed V and J ends, which lost 0 bases and 8 bases, there was a span of 11 bases. The CDR3 covers 13 residues. Germline assignment: CDR1 DFQATT and CDR2 SNEGSKA (reference sequence). This clonotype was found many times. What it recognizes is unknown.

The chain is built from TRBV20-1 and TRBJ2-1; D perhaps matches TRBD2 (5 bases). Sequencing used blood. The receptor's source is a woman of 80 years or more in good health. The CDR3 loop reads CSARDGSVYEQFF. The DNA for the CDR3 is TGCAGTGCTAGAGATGGGAGTGTTTATGAGCAGTTCTTC.